This is a list of T cell receptor beta chains from one sample in a study of T cell responses to AZD1222 COVID-19 vaccine. Data came from immunoSEQ multiplex PCR; TCRdb stores just in-frame clones and leaves some out. The sample shows some 150,000 clones, approximately 83% of them seen only once. The material was peripheral blood, obtained on day 0 of AZD1222 vaccination. The source of these receptors is an adult in good health. Both conserved end residues are part of each CDR3. The order of the fields is J gene, D gene, V gene, clone size, CDR3 protein, CDR3 DNA. A D gene is named only where the DNA matches it firmly. Some rows have no size entry. The others give once, few or many, or a class for an expanded clone.

TRBJ2-3 | . | TRBV5-1 | once | CASSVAATDTQYF | TGCGCCAGCAGTGTGGCGGCCACAGATACGCAGTATTTT
TRBJ2-5 | TRBD2 | TRBV6-5 | . | CASTGTRGETQYF | TGTGCCAGCACCGGGACTAGGGGAGAGACCCAGTACTTC
TRBJ1-6 | TRBD1 | TRBV7-9 | once | CASNPGQGNSPLHF | TGTGCCAGCAACCCGGGACAGGGGAATTCACCCCTCCACTTT
TRBJ2-7 | TRBD1 | TRBV19 | . | CASSTMQGAYEQYF | TGTGCCAGTAGTACAATGCAGGGGGCCTACGAGCAGTACTTC
TRBJ1-1 | . | TRBV2 | . | CASSHPGLNTEAFF | TGTGCCAGCAGTCACCCGGGGCTGAACACTGAAGCTTTCTTT
TRBJ1-1 | . | TRBV29-1 | few | CSVRQYTEAFF | TGCAGCGTTCGACAGTACACTGAAGCTTTCTTT
TRBJ1-1 | . | TRBV29-1 | . | CSGLVTEAFF | TGCAGCGGATTGGTCACTGAAGCTTTCTTT
TRBJ1-2 | . | TRBV18 | . | CASSPMKGPYGYTF | TGTGCCAGCTCACCTATGAAGGGCCCCTATGGCTACACCTTC
TRBJ1-2 | . | TRBV11-2 | . | CASSLMGGRPGGYTF | TGTGCCAGCAGCTTAATGGGGGGCCGCCCGGGAGGCTACACCTTC
TRBJ1-6 | TRBD1 | TRBV19 | . | CASSARDRSSPEGSPLHF | TGTGCCAGTAGTGCACGGGACAGGTCGTCTCCCGAAGGTTCACCCCTCCACTTT
TRBJ2-7 | . | TRBV7-9 | . | CASSLVGGTGYEQYF | TGTGCCAGCAGCTTAGTAGGGGGGACCGGCTACGAGCAGTACTTC
TRBJ2-1 | . | TRBV9 | few | CASNKGAGADEQFF | TGTGCCAGCAACAAAGGGGCAGGGGCGGATGAGCAGTTCTTC
TRBJ1-6 | . | TRBV2 | . | CASSSYNSPLHF | TGTGCCAGCAGCTCCTATAATTCACCCCTCCACTTT
TRBJ2-2 | . | TRBV2 | . | CASSEAAHANTGELFF | TGTGCCAGCAGTGAAGCGGCACACGCGAACACCGGGGAGCTGTTTTTT
TRBJ2-7 | TRBD1 | TRBV29-1 | . | CSVYGTGTPYEQYF | TGCAGCGTTTACGGGACAGGCACACCCTACGAGCAGTACTTC
TRBJ2-7 | . | TRBV18 | . | CASSRDQTYEQYF | TGTGCCAGCTCACGGGACCAAACTTACGAGCAGTACTTC
TRBJ1-5 | . | TRBV7-2 | . | CASSLGGTVYSNQPQHF | TGTGCCAGCAGCTTGGGGGGGACTGTCTATAGCAATCAGCCCCAGCATTTT
TRBJ1-4 | . | TRBV11-2 | . | CASSSLTLVGEKLFF | TGTGCCAGCAGTTCTTTGACCCTCGTCGGCGAAAAACTGTTTTTT
TRBJ2-2 | . | TRBV19 | . | CASRLGRVVTGELFF | TGTGCCAGCAGGTTAGGAAGGGTGGTAACCGGGGAGCTGTTTTTT
TRBJ2-7 | . | TRBV5-6 | . | CASSRGFYEQYF | TGTGCCAGCAGCCGAGGGTTCTACGAGCAGTACTTC
TRBJ1-6 | . | TRBV4-2 | . | CASSHGPINSPLHF | TGTGCCAGCAGCCACGGACCGATTAATTCACCCCTCCACTTT
TRBJ2-1 | . | TRBV6-1 | . | CASSEARTAYNEQFF | TGTGCCAGCAGTGAAGCGAGGACGGCCTACAATGAGCAGTTCTTC
TRBJ1-3 | . | TRBV30 | . | CAWSVHGGFAGNTIYF | TGTGCCTGGAGTGTACATGGGGGTTTTGCTGGAAACACCATATATTTT
TRBJ2-2 | . | TRBV5-4 | . | CASSTRDLGRELFF | TGTGCCAGCAGCACCCGGGACCTCGGGCGGGAGCTGTTTTTT
TRBJ1-1 | . | TRBV19 | few | CASRRGEMNTEAFF | TGTGCCAGTAGGAGGGGGGAAATGAACACTGAAGCTTTCTTT
TRBJ2-1 | . | TRBV5-1 | . | CASNGGQGFNEQFF | TGCGCCAGCAACGGAGGTCAGGGGTTCAATGAGCAGTTCTTC
TRBJ1-1 | TRBD1 | TRBV7-2 | . | CASSLAQGENTEAFF | TGTGCCAGCAGCTTAGCTCAGGGGGAGAACACTGAAGCTTTCTTT
TRBJ2-7 | . | TRBV4-2 | once | CASSQAQNYEQYF | TGTGCCAGCAGCCAAGCACAGAACTACGAGCAGTACTTC
TRBJ1-1 | . | TRBV2 | . | CASSSERGTEAFF | TGTGCCAGCAGTAGTGAGAGGGGGACTGAAGCTTTCTTT
TRBJ1-2 | TRBD1 | TRBV4-1 | . | CASSQERTGGYGYTF | TGCGCCAGCAGCCAAGAGAGGACAGGAGGGTATGGCTACACCTTC
TRBJ1-5 | . | TRBV27 | . | CASSLAGNHQPQHF | TGTGCCAGCAGTTTAGCAGGGAACCATCAGCCCCAGCATTTT
TRBJ2-6 | . | TRBV4-1 | . | CASSQAGAGANVLTF | TGCGCCAGCAGCCAAGCGGGGGCTGGGGCCAACGTCCTGACTTTC
TRBJ1-5 | TRBD1 | TRBV28 | once | CASSPSPGTARWGNQPQHF | TGTGCCAGCAGTCCCTCTCCCGGGACAGCTAGATGGGGCAATCAGCCCCAGCATTTT
TRBJ1-2 | . | TRBV10-2 | . | CASSRVATNYGYTF | TGCGCCAGCAGCCGGGTGGCCACTAACTATGGCTACACCTTC
TRBJ1-1 | . | TRBV18 | once | CASSPVRQDTEAFF | TGTGCCAGCTCACCAGTCCGGCAAGACACTGAAGCTTTCTTT
TRBJ1-1 | TRBD1 | TRBV18 | . | CASSPTTGANTEAFF | TGTGCCAGCTCACCCACTACAGGGGCGAACACTGAAGCTTTCTTT
TRBJ2-3 | . | TRBV6-5 | . | CASSYGAGSTDTQYF | TGTGCCAGCAGTTACGGGGCGGGGAGCACAGATACGCAGTATTTT
TRBJ2-1 | TRBD1 | TRBV10-3 | . | CAISESDRAYNEQFF | TGTGCCATCAGTGAGTCGGACAGGGCCTACAATGAGCAGTTCTTC
TRBJ2-1 | . | TRBV11-2 | . | CASSLLGLSDNEQFF | TGTGCCAGCAGCTTACTCGGACTAAGTGACAATGAGCAGTTCTTC
TRBJ1-5 | . | TRBV4-1 | . | CASSQSPGDNQPQHF | TGCGCCAGCAGCCAATCTCCGGGGGACAATCAGCCCCAGCATTTT
TRBJ1-3 | . | TRBV19 | . | CASSLGHSGNTIYF | TGTGCCAGTAGTTTAGGCCACTCTGGAAACACCATATATTTT
TRBJ1-1 | TRBD1 | TRBV5-1 | few | CASSPGQGARVTEAFF | TGCGCCAGCAGCCCGGGACAGGGGGCAAGGGTCACTGAAGCTTTCTTT
TRBJ1-3 | . | TRBV5-5 | . | CASSPGPGQRDTIYF | TGTGCCAGCAGCCCGGGCCCCGGGCAGAGAGACACCATATATTTT
TRBJ1-3 | . | TRBV7-2 | . | CASSLREFGNTIYF | TGTGCCAGCAGCCTCCGTGAATTCGGAAACACCATATATTTT
TRBJ1-5 | . | TRBV19 | . | CASNKAIYSNQPQHF | TGTGCCAGTAATAAGGCCATTTATAGCAATCAGCCCCAGCATTTT
TRBJ1-3 | . | TRBV18 | . | CASSRDNDSGNTIYF | TGTGCCAGCTCAAGGGACAACGACTCTGGAAACACCATATATTTT
TRBJ1-1 | TRBD1 | TRBV19 | . | CASLKQGTFNTEAFF | TGTGCCAGCTTGAAACAGGGGACATTTAACACTGAAGCTTTCTTT
TRBJ2-1 | TRBD2 | TRBV14 | . | CASSQHRLAGDYNEQFF | TGTGCCAGCAGCCAACACAGACTAGCGGGGGACTACAATGAGCAGTTCTTC
TRBJ1-5 | . | TRBV19 | . | CASMGRVAQPQHF | TGTGCAAGTATGGGCAGGGTTGCTCAGCCCCAGCATTTT
TRBJ1-5 | . | TRBV7-4 | . | CASSPGRGINQPQHF | TGTGCCAGCAGCCCAGGAAGGGGGATCAATCAGCCCCAGCATTTT
TRBJ2-7 | TRBD2 | TRBV11-2 | once | CASSLPLGGGAPYEQYF | TGTGCCAGCAGCTTACCCCTCGGGGGGGGCGCTCCCTACGAGCAGTACTTC
TRBJ1-4 | TRBD1 | TRBV11-2 | . | CASSPDRGLGNEKLFF | TGTGCCAGCAGCCCCGACAGGGGGCTAGGTAATGAAAAACTGTTTTTT
TRBJ2-3 | . | TRBV6-2/TRBV6-3 | . | CASSITDTQYF | TGTGCCAGCAGTATCACAGATACGCAGTATTTT
TRBJ2-2 | TRBD1 | TRBV10-1 | . | CARRNGQGGNTGELFF | TGCGCCCGCAGAAACGGACAGGGGGGGAACACCGGGGAGCTGTTTTTT
TRBJ2-2 | TRBD1 | TRBV10-1 | . | CASSVGTGRDGELFF | TGCGCCAGCAGTGTAGGGACAGGCCGTGACGGGGAGCTGTTTTTT